This TCR beta chain stems from a study of identical twins. TCRdb ran MiXCR on the 5' RACE reads and lists one entry per CDR3 protein. The sample carries about 790,000 distinct CDR3 sequences, approximately 18% recorded once. This same sample was also part of a study on T cells expressing NK-cell markers. This second study says: In several experiments, sorting was restricted to alpha-beta TCR T cells by an anti-gamma-delta TCR antibody. More than 5 donors carried dominant NKG2C+ clonotypes that made up roughly 1.0-8% of their CD8+ T cells.

The sample was PBMCs. The receptor comes from a young woman in good health.

The CDR3 sequence: CATRQGAGTDTQYF. In DNA, the CDR3 is TGTGCCACGCGACAGGGGGCTGGCACAGATACGCAGTATTTT. The rearrangement links TRBV6-1 to TRBJ2-3, with TRBD1 identical over 10 bases. Germline CDR1 is MNHNS and CDR2 is SASEGT. With 10 bases clipped from V and 1 base from J, the junction kept 5 bases outside the gene matches. This CDR3 has 14 residues.